This T cell receptor (beta chain) was sequenced for a study of blood T cell repertoires in COVID-19. At the level of the study: Samples came from the United States, Italy and Spain, spanning acute and convalescent COVID-19. Sources were T cells, B-cell-depleted T cells, or PBMCs; the material itself was cDNA or gDNA.

V lost 5 bases and J lost 6; bases outside the gene matches: 10. Looked up from germline, CDR1 is MNHEY and CDR2 is SVGEGT. This CDR3 has 16 amino acids. Per the study methods: From reference gene primer amplification, estimates of nucleated cell counts were derived. The protocol was immunoSEQ multiplex PCR, while the TCRdb copy is restricted to in-frame clones and leaves out a portion. Clone size and V and J calls were adopted from that table, with D and trimming inferred from the DNA. The data hold 150,000 to 200,000 clones, with roughly 91% observed a single time. The source of this sequence is a human donor in a cohort sampled during active COVID-19. The sequenced sample was peripheral blood. V usage is TRBV6-2 or TRBV6-3 and J usage is TRBJ2-3; 11 bases fit TRBD1. In nucleotides, the CDR3 is TGTGCCAGCAGTAGGAACCGGGACAGGGGGACTGATACGCAGTATTTT. Translation gives CASSRNRDRGTDTQYF.